The clone carrying this T cell receptor beta chain came up a few times. Its antigen is not known. TCRdb's copy holds only in-frame clones and misses some; the assay was immunoSEQ multiplex PCR. The sample lists 50,000 to 65,000 clones; roughly four fifths were seen once. The sample is drawn from a study of a mutant IDH1 vaccine in newly diagnosed glioma. Study details: Treatment recipients were roughly 62% male and around 40% female, and their mean age was 40.4 years. Before enrollment, the patients had been treated with radiotherapy alone, temozolomide alone, or both together. Most of them had received both. The study's findings and limits: Pseudoprogression showed no apparent link to changes in top peripheral T cell clonotypes.

The time point is: week 5, during vaccination. Each dose of the vaccine consisted of 300 ug of mutant IDH1 20-mer peptide, with topical imiquimod. Between the trimmed V and J ends, which lost 5 bases and 7 bases, there was a span of 17 bases. This CDR3 contains 14 residues. Germline assignment: CDR1 MNHEY and CDR2 SVGAGI. The clonotype originates from a man aged 30 to 45 with glioma. The sequences come from PBMCs, collected from a glioma patient whose treatment included an IDH1 peptide vaccine. J is TRBJ1-1 and V is TRBV6-5; the D is unclear. This chain's CDR3 is CASSHRTDGVEAFF. The CDR3 DNA reads TGTGCCAGCAGTCATCGAACCGACGGCGTTGAAGCTTTCTTT.